The 13 T cell receptor beta chains listed next were all sequenced from one sample in a study of technical replicates of blood from several donors. TCRdb keeps only in-frame clones here, not all; method: immunoSEQ multiplex PCR. The repertoire holds fewer than 95,000 clones, with 94% as singletons. Sequenced: T cells isolated from PBMCs. Every receptor here comes from a human donor in good health.

V and J are TRBV5-1 and TRBJ2-1, with 7 bases fitting TRBD2. Germline V gene data show CDR1 as SGHRS and CDR2 as YFSETQ. Unmatched junction bases numbered 4, after V lost 0 bases and J lost 4 bases. The CDR3 loop spans 15 amino acids. CDR3 residues: CASSLGLAAYNEQFF. CDR3 DNA: TGCGCCAGCAGCTTGGGTCTAGCGGCATACAATGAGCAGTTCTTC.

V gene TRBV6-1 combines with J gene TRBJ1-6, with 7 nucleotides matching TRBD1. CDR1 and CDR2 from the germline V gene are MNHNS and SASEGT. The CDR3 loop spans 15 amino acids. The junction had 6 bases not matched to a gene; V was cut back by 5 bases and J by 5 bases. This CDR3 reads CASSPRGSDNSPLHF. The CDR3 nucleotides read TGTGCCAGCAGTCCCAGGGGGAGCGATAATTCACCCCTCCACTTT.

The rearrangement links TRBV4-1 to TRBJ2-1, with D possibly matching TRBD2 (5 bases). The CDR3 consists of 13 residues. Trimming took 6 bases from V and 3 from J, leaving 9 bases between them. Germline V gene data show CDR1 as MGHRA and CDR2 as YSYEKL. The CDR3 bases are TGCGCCAGCAGTACAAGCGGCTACAATGAGCAGTTCTTC. It specifies CASSTSGYNEQFF.

This chain joins TRBV6-1 and TRBJ1-1; unclear D gene. CDR1 is MNHNS, CDR2 SASEGT, per germline. The CDR3 runs to 13 residues. The V end was cut by 7 bases, the J end by 1 base, with 10 bases between. CDR3 sequence reads: CASTVVSNTEAFF. The CDR3 nucleotides are TGTGCCAGCACCGTAGTATCGAACACTGAAGCTTTCTTT.

The chain has TRBV4-2 and TRBJ2-7; 12 bases agree with TRBD2. After removal of 3 bases from V and 2 bases from J, the junction contained 2 bases not matched to a gene. The CDR3 is made up of 15 amino acids. The germline V gene has CDR1 LGHNA and CDR2 YNFKEQ. The CDR3 bases are TGTGCCAGCAGCCAGGGACTAGCGGGTGCCTACGAGCAGTACTTC. It translates to CASSQGLAGAYEQYF.

This clone was recorded only once. This chain joins TRBV5-4 and TRBJ2-1; 10 bases align to TRBD2. V shed 4 bases and J 9 bases; nucleotides not matched to a gene: 13. Germline V gene lookup returns CDR1 SGHNT and CDR2 YYREEE (reference sequence). The CDR3 is 16 amino acids. The CDR3 loop is CASSPGSSGRQGEQFF. CDR3 DNA: TGTGCCAGCAGCCCCGGGAGTAGCGGGAGGCAAGGTGAGCAGTTCTTC.

This clone was seen just once. The CDR3 loop reads CASSMGQGGQETQYF. CDR3 DNA: TGCGCCAGCAGCATGGGACAGGGGGGCCAAGAGACCCAGTACTTC. The chain recombines TRBV5-1 with TRBJ2-5, with TRBD1 identical over 11 bases. The germline CDR1 and CDR2 sequences are SGHRS and YFSETQ. The V gene end was trimmed by 4 bases and the J gene end by 1 base; junction bases not matched to a gene: 3. This CDR3 has 15 amino acids.

This clone was picked up one time. J is TRBJ2-3 and V is TRBV6-4, with D hard to call. This CDR3 comprises 14 residues. Germline CDR1 is MRHNA and CDR2 is SNTAGT. V gave up 4 bases and J gave up 1 base, with 9 bases separating them. Written as DNA, the CDR3 is TGTGCCAGCAGTGTCACTACTGGCACAGATACGCAGTATTTT. It encodes CASSVTTGTDTQYF.

The chain uses TRBV5-1 and TRBJ2-3; tentative D call: TRBD1 (8 bases). The CDR3 extends over 14 amino acids. Germline V gene lookup returns CDR1 SGHRS and CDR2 YFSETQ. V lost 6 bases and J 0 bases, leaving 11 bases between the germline ends. The CDR3 spells CASNRGGSTDTQYF. In DNA, the CDR3 is TGCGCCAGCAACAGGGGGGGCAGCACAGATACGCAGTATTTT. The entire variable domain, with the rest obtained from reference TRBV5-1 and TRBJ2-3, is as follows: KAGVTQTPRYLIKTRGQQVTLSCSPISGHRSVSWYQQTPGQGLQFLFEYFSETQRNKGNFPGRFSGRQFSNSRSEMNVSTLELGDSALYLCASNRGGSTDTQYFGPGTRLTVL.

J is TRBJ1-4 and V is TRBV5-1; 9 bases agree with TRBD1. With 3 bases clipped from V and 8 bases from J, the junction kept 8 bases outside the gene matches. This CDR3 has 15 amino acids. The V gene's germline CDR1 is SGHRS and CDR2 YFSETQ. This chain's CDR3 is CASSSGQGPAEKLFF. CDR3 nucleotide sequence: TGCGCCAGCAGCTCGGGACAGGGCCCTGCAGAAAAACTGTTTTTT.

The chain links TRBV13 to TRBJ1-5; D is unclear. This CDR3 has 15 residues. Germline V CDR1 and CDR2: PRHDT, FYEKMQ (reference sequence). V gave up 0 bases and J gave up 1 base, with 7 bases separating them. CDR3 loop: CASSLGQASNQPQHF. The CDR3 DNA reads TGTGCCAGCAGCTTAGGGCAGGCAAGCAATCAGCCCCAGCATTTT.

This sequence joins TRBV19 and TRBJ2-1, with TRBD2 matching 9 bases. This CDR3 spans 17 amino acids. The V segment lost 0 bases and the J segment 2 bases; nucleotides outside the gene matches: 5. Germline V gene data show CDR1 as LNHDA and CDR2 as SQIVND (reference sequence). As DNA, the CDR3 is TGTGCCAGTAGTATAGACGAGCGGGGGGTCCCCTACAATGAGCAGTTCTTC. Translation: CASSIDERGVPYNEQFF.

The V and J genes are TRBV7-8 and TRBJ1-5; 8 bases align to TRBD1. CDR3 length: 15 amino acids. In germline, CDR1 is SGHVS, CDR2 FQNEAQ. Trimming took 3 bases from V and 3 from J; bases not matched to a gene: 4. CDR3 sequence reads: CASSFRGPNNQPQHF. CDR3 coding DNA: TGTGCCAGCAGCTTCAGGGGGCCGAACAATCAGCCCCAGCATTTT.